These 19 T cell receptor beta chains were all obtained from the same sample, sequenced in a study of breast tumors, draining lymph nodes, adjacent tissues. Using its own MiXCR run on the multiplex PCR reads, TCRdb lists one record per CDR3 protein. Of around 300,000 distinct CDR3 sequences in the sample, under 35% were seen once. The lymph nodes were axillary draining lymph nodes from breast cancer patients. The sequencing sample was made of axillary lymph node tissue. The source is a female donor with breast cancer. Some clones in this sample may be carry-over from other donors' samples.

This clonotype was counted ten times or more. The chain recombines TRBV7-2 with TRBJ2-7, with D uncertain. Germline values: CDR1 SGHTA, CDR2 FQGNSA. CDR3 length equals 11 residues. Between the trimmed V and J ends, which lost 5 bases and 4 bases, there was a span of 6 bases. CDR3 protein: CASSKQYEQYF. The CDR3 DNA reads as TGTGCCAGCAGCAAACAATACGAGCAGTACTTC.

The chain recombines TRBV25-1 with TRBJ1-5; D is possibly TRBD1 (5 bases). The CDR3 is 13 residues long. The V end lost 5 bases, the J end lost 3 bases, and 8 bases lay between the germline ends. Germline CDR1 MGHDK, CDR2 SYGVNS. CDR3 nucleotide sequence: TGTGCCAGCAGTTTGGGGCTCAATCAGCCCCAGCATTTT. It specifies CASSLGLNQPQHF.

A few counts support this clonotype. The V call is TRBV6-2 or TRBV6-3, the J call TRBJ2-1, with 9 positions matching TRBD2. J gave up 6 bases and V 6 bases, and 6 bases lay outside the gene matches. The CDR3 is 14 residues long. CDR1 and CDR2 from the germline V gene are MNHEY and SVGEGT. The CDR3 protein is CASRPTSGSNEQFF. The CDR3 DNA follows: TGTGCCAGCAGACCTACTAGCGGGTCCAATGAGCAGTTCTTC.

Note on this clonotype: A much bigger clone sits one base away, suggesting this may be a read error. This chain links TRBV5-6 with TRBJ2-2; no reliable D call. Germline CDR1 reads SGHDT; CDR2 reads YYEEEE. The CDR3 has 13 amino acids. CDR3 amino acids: CASGFLGSGELFF. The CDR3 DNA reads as TGTGCCAGCGGCTTTCTAGGGTCCGGGGAGCTGTTTTTT.

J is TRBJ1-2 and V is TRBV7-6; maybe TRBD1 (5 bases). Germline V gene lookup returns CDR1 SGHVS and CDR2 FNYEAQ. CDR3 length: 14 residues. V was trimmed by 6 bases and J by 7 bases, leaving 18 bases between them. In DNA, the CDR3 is TGTGCCAGCAGTTTTGGGGGGAAAAAAGGTGGCTACACCTTC. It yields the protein CASSFGGKKGGYTF.

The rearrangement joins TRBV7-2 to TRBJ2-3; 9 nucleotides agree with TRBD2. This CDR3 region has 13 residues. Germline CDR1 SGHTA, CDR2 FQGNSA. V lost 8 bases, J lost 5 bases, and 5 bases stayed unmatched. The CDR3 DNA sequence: TGTGCCAGCGCGGGAGGGCCCCAAGATACGCAGTATTTT. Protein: CASAGGPQDTQYF.

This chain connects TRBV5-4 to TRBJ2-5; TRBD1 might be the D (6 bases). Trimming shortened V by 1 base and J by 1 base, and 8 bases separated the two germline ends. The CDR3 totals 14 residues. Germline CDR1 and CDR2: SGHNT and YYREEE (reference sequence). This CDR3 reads CASSLQGRQETQYF. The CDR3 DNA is TGTGCCAGCAGCTTGCAGGGGCGCCAAGAGACCCAGTACTTC.

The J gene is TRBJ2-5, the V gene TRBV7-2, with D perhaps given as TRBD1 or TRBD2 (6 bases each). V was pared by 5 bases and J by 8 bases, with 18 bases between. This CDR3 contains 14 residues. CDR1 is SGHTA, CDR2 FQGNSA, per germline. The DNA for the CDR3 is TGTGCCAGCAGCAAAGGGACTGAGGGGGGAACCCAGTACTTC. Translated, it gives CASSKGTEGGTQYF.

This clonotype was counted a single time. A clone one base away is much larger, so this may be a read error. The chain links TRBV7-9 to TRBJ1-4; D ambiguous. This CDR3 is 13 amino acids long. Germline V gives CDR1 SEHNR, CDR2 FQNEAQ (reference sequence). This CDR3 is CAWSGQLSETLFF. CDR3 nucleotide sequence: TGTGCCTGGAGTGGTCAGTTGAGTGAAACACTGTTTTTT.

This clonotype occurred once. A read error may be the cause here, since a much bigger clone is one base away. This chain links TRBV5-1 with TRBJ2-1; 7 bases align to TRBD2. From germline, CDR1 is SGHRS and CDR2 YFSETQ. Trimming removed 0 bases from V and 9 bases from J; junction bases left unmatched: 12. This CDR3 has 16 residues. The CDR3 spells CASSLEIAGERCEQFF. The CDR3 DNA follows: TGCGCCAGCAGCTTGGAGATTGCGGGAGAGAGGTGTGAGCAGTTCTTC.

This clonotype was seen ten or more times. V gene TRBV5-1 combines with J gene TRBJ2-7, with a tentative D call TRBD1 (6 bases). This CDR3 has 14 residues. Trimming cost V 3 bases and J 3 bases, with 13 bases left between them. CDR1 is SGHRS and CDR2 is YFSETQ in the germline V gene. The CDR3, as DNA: TGCGCCAGCAGCTCAGGGGTAGGGCGCTACGAGCAGTACTTC. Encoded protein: CASSSGVGRYEQYF.

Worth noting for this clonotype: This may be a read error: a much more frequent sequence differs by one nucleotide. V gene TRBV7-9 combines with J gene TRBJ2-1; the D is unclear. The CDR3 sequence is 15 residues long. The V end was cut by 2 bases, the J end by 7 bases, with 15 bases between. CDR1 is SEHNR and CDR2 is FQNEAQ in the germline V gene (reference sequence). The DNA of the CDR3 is TGTGCCAGCAGCTTACGCGATATTGGTGCAAATGAGCAGTTCTTC. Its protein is CASSLRDIGANEQFF.

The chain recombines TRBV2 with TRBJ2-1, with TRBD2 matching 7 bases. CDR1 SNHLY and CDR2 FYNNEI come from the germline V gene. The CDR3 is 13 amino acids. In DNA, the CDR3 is TGTGCTAGTCCTAGCGGATATTACAATGAGCAGTTCTTC. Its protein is CASPSGYYNEQFF.

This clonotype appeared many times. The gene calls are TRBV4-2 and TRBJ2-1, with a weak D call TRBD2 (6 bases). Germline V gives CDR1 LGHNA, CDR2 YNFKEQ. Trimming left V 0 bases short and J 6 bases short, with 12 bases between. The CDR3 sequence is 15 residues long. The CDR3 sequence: CASSQDPGAGNEQFF. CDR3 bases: TGTGCCAGCAGCCAAGATCCGGGAGCTGGCAATGAGCAGTTCTTC.

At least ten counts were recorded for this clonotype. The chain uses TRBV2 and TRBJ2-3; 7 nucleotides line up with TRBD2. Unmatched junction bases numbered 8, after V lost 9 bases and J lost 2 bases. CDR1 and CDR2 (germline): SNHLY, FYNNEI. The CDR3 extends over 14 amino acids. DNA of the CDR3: TGTGCCAGGGGGGGGAGGGCTGACACAGATACGCAGTATTTT. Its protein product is CARGGRADTDTQYF. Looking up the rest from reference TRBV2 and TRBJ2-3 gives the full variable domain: EPEVTQTPSHQVTQMGQEVILRCVPISNHLYFYWYRQILGQKVEFLVSFYNNEISEKSEIFDDQFSVERPDGSNFTLKIRSTKLEDSAMYFCARGGRADTDTQYFGPGTRLTVL.

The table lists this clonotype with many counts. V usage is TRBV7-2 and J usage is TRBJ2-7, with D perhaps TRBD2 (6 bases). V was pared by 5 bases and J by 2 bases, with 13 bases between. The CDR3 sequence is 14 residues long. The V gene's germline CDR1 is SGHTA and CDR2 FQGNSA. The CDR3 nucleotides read TGTGCCAGCAGCCCAAGGGGCGGGACCTACGAGCAGTACTTC. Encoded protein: CASSPRGGTYEQYF. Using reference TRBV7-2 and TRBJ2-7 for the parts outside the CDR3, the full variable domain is GAGVSQSPSNKVTEKGKDVELRCDPISGHTALYWYRQSLGQGLEFLIYFQGNSAPDKSGLPSDRFSAERTGGSVSTLTIQRTQQEDSAVYLCASSPRGGTYEQYFGPGTRLTVT.

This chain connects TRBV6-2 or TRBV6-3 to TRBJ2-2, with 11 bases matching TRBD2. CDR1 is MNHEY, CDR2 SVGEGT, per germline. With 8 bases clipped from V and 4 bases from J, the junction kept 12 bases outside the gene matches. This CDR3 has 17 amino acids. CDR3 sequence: CASFTFSGRAFTGELFF. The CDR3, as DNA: TGTGCCAGCTTCACATTTAGCGGGAGGGCCTTCACCGGGGAGCTGTTTTTT.

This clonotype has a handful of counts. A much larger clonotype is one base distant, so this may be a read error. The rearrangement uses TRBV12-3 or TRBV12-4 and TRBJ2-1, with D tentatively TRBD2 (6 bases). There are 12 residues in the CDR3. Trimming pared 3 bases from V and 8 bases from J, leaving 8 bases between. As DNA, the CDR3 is TGTGCCAGCAGTTTCTGGGGGGATGAGCAGTTCTTC. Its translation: CASSFWGDEQFF.

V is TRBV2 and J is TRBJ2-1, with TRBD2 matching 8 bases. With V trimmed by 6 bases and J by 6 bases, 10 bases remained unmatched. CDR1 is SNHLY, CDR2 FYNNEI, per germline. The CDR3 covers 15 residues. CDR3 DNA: TGTGCCAGCAGGCCAATAGCGGGAAGGCCCAATGAGCAGTTCTTC. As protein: CASRPIAGRPNEQFF.